A selection of T cell receptor beta chains follows, all from one sample in a study of T cells in tuberculosis. Assay used: immunoSEQ multiplex PCR; TCRdb lists only in-frame clones, some missing. The sample gives 25,000 to 35,000 clones, 90% to 95% of which show up once; about 6.8% is in the top ten. The sample here was PBMCs, taken at tuberculosis diagnosis. The receptor set was obtained from an adult with tuberculosis. Each CDR3 is given with its conserved first and last residue. Fields, in order: J gene, V gene, D gene, clone size, CDR3 protein, CDR3 DNA. The D gene is left open where the match is weak. For some rows the clone size is stated as once, few or many, or as a class when expanded; others skip it.

J: TRBJ1-5
V: TRBV2
D: -
size: few
CDR3: CASSEGDSNQPQHF
DNA: TGTGCCAGCAGTGAGGGAGATAGCAATCAGCCCCAGCATTTT

J: TRBJ2-2
V: TRBV11-3
D: -
size: -
CDR3: CASSLIRGTGELFF
DNA: TGTGCCAGCAGCTTAATCAGGGGCACCGGGGAGCTGTTTTTT

J: TRBJ2-3
V: TRBV9
D: TRBD1
size: -
CDR3: CASSGGQGQDTQYF
DNA: TGTGCCAGCAGCGGCGGACAGGGTCAAGATACGCAGTATTTT

J: TRBJ2-1
V: TRBV19
D: TRBD2
size: -
CDR3: CASSLAGTYNEQFF
DNA: TGTGCCAGTAGCCTAGCGGGAACCTACAATGAGCAGTTCTTC

J: TRBJ1-4
V: TRBV9
D: TRBD1
size: -
CDR3: CASSVRQGGIEKLFF
DNA: TGTGCCAGCAGCGTTCGACAGGGTGGGATTGAAAAACTGTTTTTT

J: TRBJ2-7
V: TRBV30
D: TRBD1
size: -
CDR3: CALDRGTYEQYF
DNA: TGTGCCTTGGACAGGGGTACCTACGAGCAGTACTTC

J: TRBJ2-1
V: TRBV19
D: -
size: once
CDR3: CASSTGAANNEQFF
DNA: TGTGCCAGTAGTACAGGAGCGGCAAACAATGAGCAGTTCTTC

J: TRBJ1-4
V: TRBV13
D: -
size: -
CDR3: CASSSRATNEKLFF
DNA: TGTGCCAGCAGCTCCAGGGCAACTAATGAAAAACTGTTTTTT

J: TRBJ2-3
V: TRBV29-1
D: TRBD2
size: -
CDR3: CSQGLAGGATQYF
DNA: TGCAGCCAGGGACTAGCGGGAGGAGCTACGCAGTATTTT

J: TRBJ2-1
V: TRBV2
D: -
size: -
CDR3: CASRRGPNNEQFF
DNA: TGTGCCAGCAGGCGGGGGCCCAACAATGAGCAGTTCTTC

J: TRBJ2-5
V: TRBV5-1
D: TRBD2
size: -
CDR3: CASSLDGGGQETQYF
DNA: TGCGCCAGCAGCTTGGACGGCGGGGGGCAAGAGACCCAGTACTTC

J: TRBJ1-2
V: TRBV29-1
D: -
size: -
CDR3: CSVVGASGYTF
DNA: TGCAGCGTTGTGGGGGCGAGCGGCTACACCTTC

J: TRBJ2-3
V: TRBV4-3
D: -
size: -
CDR3: CASSRGVSGTDTQYF
DNA: TGCGCCAGCAGCCGAGGCGTATCGGGAACGGATACGCAGTATTTT

J: TRBJ1-1
V: TRBV6-6
D: -
size: -
CDR3: CASSYSPGNTEAFF
DNA: TGTGCCAGCAGTTACTCCCCAGGGAACACTGAAGCTTTCTTT

J: TRBJ1-1
V: TRBV4-3
D: -
size: -
CDR3: CASSPQVNTEAFF
DNA: TGCGCCAGCAGCCCACAGGTAAACACTGAAGCTTTCTTT

J: TRBJ2-2
V: TRBV19
D: -
size: -
CDR3: CASSTLASGELFF
DNA: TGTGCCAGTAGTACCCTTGCGTCTGGGGAGCTGTTTTTT

J: TRBJ2-3
V: TRBV15
D: -
size: -
CDR3: CATSRDSHTQYF
DNA: TGTGCCACCAGCAGAGATTCTCATACGCAGTATTTT

J: TRBJ1-2
V: TRBV5-1
D: TRBD1
size: -
CDR3: CASSFSGTGASDGYTF
DNA: TGCGCCAGCAGCTTCTCCGGGACAGGGGCATCGGATGGCTACACCTTC

J: TRBJ1-2
V: TRBV2
D: TRBD1
size: -
CDR3: CASIDRDYGYTF
DNA: TGTGCCAGCATCGACAGGGACTATGGCTACACCTTC

J: TRBJ2-1
V: TRBV19
D: TRBD2
size: once
CDR3: CASSKQREFNEQFF
DNA: TGTGCCAGTAGTAAACAGCGGGAGTTCAATGAGCAGTTCTTC

J: TRBJ2-7
V: TRBV19
D: -
size: -
CDR3: CASSEPGRSRYEQYF
DNA: TGTGCCAGTAGTGAACCAGGGAGGAGTCGCTACGAGCAGTACTTC

J: TRBJ1-1
V: TRBV5-1
D: -
size: -
CDR3: CASSPTMEQNTEAFF
DNA: TGCGCCAGCAGCCCGACAATGGAACAGAACACTGAAGCTTTCTTT

J: TRBJ2-1
V: TRBV2
D: TRBD1
size: -
CDR3: CASSRVGTDNEQFF
DNA: TGTGCCAGCAGTAGGGTTGGGACAGACAATGAGCAGTTCTTC

J: TRBJ2-1
V: TRBV5-1
D: -
size: -
CDR3: CASSTGTQVYNEQFF
DNA: TGCGCCAGCAGCACAGGTACCCAAGTCTACAATGAGCAGTTCTTC

J: TRBJ2-7
V: TRBV28
D: -
size: -
CDR3: CASREAGDRYEQYF
DNA: TGTGCCAGCAGGGAGGCAGGGGATCGGTACGAGCAGTACTTC

J: TRBJ1-1
V: TRBV4-3
D: -
size: -
CDR3: CASSQGDTWNTEAFF
DNA: TGCGCCAGCAGCCAAGGGGACACTTGGAACACTGAAGCTTTCTTT

J: TRBJ2-1
V: TRBV6-5
D: -
size: -
CDR3: CASSWGRLVVEQFF
DNA: TGTGCCAGCAGTTGGGGAAGACTAGTCGTTGAGCAGTTCTTC

J: TRBJ1-2
V: TRBV4-2
D: TRBD1
size: -
CDR3: CASKEGDRGLGGYTF
DNA: TGTGCCAGCAAGGAGGGGGACAGGGGGCTCGGTGGCTACACCTTC

J: TRBJ2-7
V: TRBV28
D: -
size: -
CDR3: CATTKSSYEQYF
DNA: TGTGCCACAACGAAGAGCTCCTACGAGCAGTACTTC